Shown below are 10 T cell receptor beta chains from a single sample sequenced in a study of blood T cells in healthy people across ages. Next came a second PCR, run for roughly 7 to 12 cycles, which used a sample-barcoded 5' primer along with a J-beta primer mix. From the 5' RACE reads, TCRdb called clonotypes with MiXCR, one entry per CDR3 protein. The sample consists of around 990,000 distinct CDR3 sequences, around two fifths of them appearing once. The sample comprised blood. Receptors were obtained from a man aged 18 to 29 in good health.

Remarks on this clonotype: The junction differs from germline at one of its ends, possibly a read error. The rearrangement links TRBV20-1 to TRBJ1-5, with D maybe TRBD1 (5 bases). The CDR3 has 14 residues. CDR1 is DFQATT and CDR2 is SNEGSKA in the germline V gene (reference sequence). CDR3 sequence reads: CSARSVRVEQPLHF. CDR3 bases: TGCAGTGCTAGGTCGGTCAGGGTTGAGCAGCCCCTGCATTTT.

The chain has TRBV7-9 and TRBJ2-2; D may be TRBD2 (5 bases). The CDR3 is 15 amino acids. Trimming cost V 1 base and J 4 bases, with 10 bases left between them. Germline CDR1 reads SEHNR; CDR2 reads FQNEAQ (reference sequence). In nucleotides, the CDR3 is TGTGCCAGCAGCTTAGACGCGGGTGCCACCGGGGAGCTGTTTTTT. This sequence encodes CASSLDAGATGELFF.

A note on this clonotype: A junction boundary mismatches the germline segment, possibly from a read error. The V gene is TRBV28, the J gene TRBJ1-4, with D possibly matching TRBD1 (6 bases). The CDR3 totals 16 residues. The V gene's germline CDR1 is MDHEN and CDR2 SYDVKM. The CDR3 protein is CACSLATDSSNEKLFF. Written as DNA, the CDR3 is TGTGCCTGCAGTTTAGCAACGGACAGCTCTAATGAAAAACTGTTTTTT.

This clonotype was picked up many times. The chain has TRBV4-3 and TRBJ1-2; D unclear. The CDR3 runs to 14 residues. The germline V and J ends were trimmed by 0 bases and 6 bases, with 11 bases remaining between them. Germline loops: CDR1 LGHNA, CDR2 YSLEER. In nucleotides, the CDR3 is TGCGCCAGCAGCCAAGATACCAGCTCACATGGCTACACCTTC. It encodes CASSQDTSSHGYTF.

The chain has TRBV4-2 and TRBJ2-1; weak D call: TRBD2 (5 bases). The CDR3 runs to 15 residues. V was pared by 1 base and J by 4 bases, with 11 bases between. Germline V CDR1 and CDR2: LGHNA, YNFKEQ. CDR3 in DNA: TGTGCCAGCAGCCAAGTCGACGGGGAGTACAATGAGCAGTTCTTC. Translation gives CASSQVDGEYNEQFF.

V is TRBV4-3 and J is TRBJ2-3; D remains unclear. Germline assignment: CDR1 LGHNA and CDR2 YSLEER. With 1 base removed from V and 3 bases from J, the gap between germline ends came to 14 bases. The CDR3 totals 16 residues. The CDR3 loop reads CASSQGSQRLTDTQYF. In nucleotides, the CDR3 is TGCGCCAGCAGCCAAGGTAGCCAGAGACTTACAGATACGCAGTATTTT.

This chain connects TRBV14 to TRBJ1-5; D is perhaps TRBD1 (6 bases). Germline assignment: CDR1 SGHDN and CDR2 FVKESK. Trimming pared 0 bases from V and 4 bases from J, leaving 31 bases between. The length of the CDR3 is 22 residues. The DNA of the CDR3 is TGTGCCAGCAGCCAAGAGGGTATTGGGTTGAGGTACAGGGAAGAAGCAAATCAGCCCCAGCATTTT. Its protein is CASSQEGIGLRYREEANQPQHF.

The chain recombines TRBV14 with TRBJ1-2; the D is unclear. Trimming shortened V by 1 base and J by 3 bases, and 6 bases separated the two germline ends. CDR1 and CDR2 (germline): SGHDN, FVKESK. The CDR3 is 13 amino acids. CDR3 bases: TGTGCCAGCAGCCAAGGCGCGCACTATGGCTACACCTTC. Amino acids: CASSQGAHYGYTF.

This clonotype appeared a few times. The chain couples TRBV28 to TRBJ1-2, with D unresolved. V lost 6 bases, J lost 3 bases, and 8 bases lay in between. This CDR3 is built from 12 residues. In germline, CDR1 is MDHEN, CDR2 SYDVKM. CDR3: CASRDGDYGYTF. For the CDR3, the DNA is TGTGCCAGCAGGGACGGCGACTATGGCTACACCTTC.

The V gene is TRBV6-5, the J gene TRBJ2-3; TRBD2 matches at 8 bases. The CDR3 has 15 residues. V shed 4 bases and J 7 bases; nucleotides not matched to a gene: 10. Germline-derived CDR1 and CDR2 are MNHEY and SVGAGI. CDR3 amino acids: CASSSRAGGGNTQYF. CDR3 nucleotide sequence: TGTGCCAGCAGTTCGAGGGCGGGGGGCGGGAATACGCAGTATTTT.